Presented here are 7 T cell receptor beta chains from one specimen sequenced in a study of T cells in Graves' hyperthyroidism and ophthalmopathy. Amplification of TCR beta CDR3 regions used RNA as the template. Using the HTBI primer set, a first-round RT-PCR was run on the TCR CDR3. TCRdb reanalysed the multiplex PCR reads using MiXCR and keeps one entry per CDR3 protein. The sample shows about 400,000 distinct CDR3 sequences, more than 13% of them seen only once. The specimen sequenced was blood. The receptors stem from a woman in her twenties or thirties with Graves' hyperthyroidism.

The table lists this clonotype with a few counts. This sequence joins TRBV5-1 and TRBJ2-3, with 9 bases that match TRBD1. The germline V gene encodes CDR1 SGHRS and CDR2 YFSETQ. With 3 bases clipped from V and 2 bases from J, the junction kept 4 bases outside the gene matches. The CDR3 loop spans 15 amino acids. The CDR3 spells CASSYGQGNTDTQYF. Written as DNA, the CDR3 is TGCGCCAGCAGCTATGGACAGGGGAACACAGATACGCAGTATTTT.

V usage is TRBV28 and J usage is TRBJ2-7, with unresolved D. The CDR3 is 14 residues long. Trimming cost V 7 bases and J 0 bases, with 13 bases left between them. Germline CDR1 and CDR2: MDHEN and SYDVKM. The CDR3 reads CASTPDRVSYEQYF. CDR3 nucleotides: TGTGCCAGCACCCCGGACCGAGTCTCCTACGAGCAGTACTTC.

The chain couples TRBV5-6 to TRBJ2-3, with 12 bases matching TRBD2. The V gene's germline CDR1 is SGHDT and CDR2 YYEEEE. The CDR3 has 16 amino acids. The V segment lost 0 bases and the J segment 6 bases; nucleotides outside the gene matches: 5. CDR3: CASSLATSGGSDTQYF. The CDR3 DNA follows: TGTGCCAGCAGCTTGGCGACTAGCGGGGGTTCCGATACGCAGTATTTT.

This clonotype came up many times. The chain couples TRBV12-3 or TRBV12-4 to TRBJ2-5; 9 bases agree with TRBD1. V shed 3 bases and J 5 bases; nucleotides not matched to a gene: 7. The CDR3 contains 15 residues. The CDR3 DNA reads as TGTGCCAGCAGTTTCGGTGACAGGGGGAGGGAGACCCAGTACTTC. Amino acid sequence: CASSFGDRGRETQYF.

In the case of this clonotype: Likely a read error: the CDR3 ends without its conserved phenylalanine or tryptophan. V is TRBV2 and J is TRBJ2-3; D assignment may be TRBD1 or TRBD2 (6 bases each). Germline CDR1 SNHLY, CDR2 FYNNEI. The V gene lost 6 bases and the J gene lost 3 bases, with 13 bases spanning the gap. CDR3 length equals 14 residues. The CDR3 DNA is TGTGCCAGCAGCAAGGGGGGTGCGACAGATACGCAGTATCTT. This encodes CASSKGGATDTQYL.

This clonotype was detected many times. The CDR3 bases are TGTGCCAGCAGCTTCGATCTAGCGGGAGGGCCTTACAATGAGCAGTTCTTC. As protein: CASSFDLAGGPYNEQFF. The rearrangement uses TRBV11-2 and TRBJ2-1, with 12 bases identical to TRBD2. V shed 3 bases, J shed 4 bases, and the junction held 7 bases outside the gene matches. Germline CDR1 and CDR2: SGHAT and FQNNGV. The CDR3 runs to 17 residues.

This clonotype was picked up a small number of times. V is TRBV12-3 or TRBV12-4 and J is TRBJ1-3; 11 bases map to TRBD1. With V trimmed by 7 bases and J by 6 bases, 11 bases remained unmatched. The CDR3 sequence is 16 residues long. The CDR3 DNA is TGTGCCAGCACACCGAGCCGGGGACAGGGGGTAAACACCATATATTTT. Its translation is CASTPSRGQGVNTIYF.